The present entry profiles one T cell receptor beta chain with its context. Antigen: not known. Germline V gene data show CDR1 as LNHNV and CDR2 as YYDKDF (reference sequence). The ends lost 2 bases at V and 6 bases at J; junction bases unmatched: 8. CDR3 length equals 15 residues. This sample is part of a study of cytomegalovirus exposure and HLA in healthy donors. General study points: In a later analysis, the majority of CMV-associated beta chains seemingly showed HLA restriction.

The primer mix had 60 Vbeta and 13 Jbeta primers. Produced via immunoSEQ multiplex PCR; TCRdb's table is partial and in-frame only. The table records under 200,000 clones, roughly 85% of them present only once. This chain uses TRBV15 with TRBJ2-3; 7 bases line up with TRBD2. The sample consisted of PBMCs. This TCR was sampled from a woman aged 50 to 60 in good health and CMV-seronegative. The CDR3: CATSRPGEGRDTQYF. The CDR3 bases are TGTGCCACCAGCAGACCCGGGGAGGGCAGGGATACGCAGTATTTT.